Each of the 31 T cell receptor beta chains below was sequenced from the same sample in a study of neoadjuvant anti-PD-1 for oral cavity cancer. Clones were read by immunoSEQ multiplex PCR, and TCRdb kept only the in-frame ones, dropping some. The table lists fewer than 40,000 clones, around nine tenths of them singletons. Here the sequenced sample was PBMCs, taken before nivolumab (anti-PD-1) treatment. The origin of the receptors is a person between 40 and 79 years old with oral cavity squamous cell carcinoma.

The chain is built from TRBV28 and TRBJ1-5; no clear D gene. V lost 3 bases and J lost 2, with 5 bases in between. This CDR3 region has 13 residues. Germline CDR1 reads MDHEN; CDR2 reads SYDVKM. CDR3 amino acids: CASSFFGNQPQHF. The DNA of the CDR3 is TGTGCCAGCAGTTTCTTTGGCAATCAGCCCCAGCATTTT.

This clone was observed a handful of times. V is TRBV19 and J is TRBJ1-3, with unresolved D. Trimming removed 6 bases from V and 0 bases from J, with 3 bases in between. The CDR3 contains 12 residues. The V gene's germline CDR1 is LNHDA and CDR2 SQIVND (reference sequence). This chain's CDR3 is CASRASGNTIYF. CDR3 in DNA: TGTGCCAGTAGAGCCTCTGGAAACACCATATATTTT.

Here the CDR3 DNA reads TGTGCCAGCAGCTCCCCATGGGGCAGGGGGATTAACTATGGCTACACCTTC. This sequence encodes CASSSPWGRGINYGYTF. The chain combines TRBV11-2 with TRBJ1-2, with 7 bases aligning to TRBD1. The trim removed 4 bases at V and 1 base at J, leaving 12 bases unmatched. This CDR3 comprises 17 residues. Germline CDR1 and CDR2: SGHAT and FQNNGV.

The CDR3 DNA sequence: TGTGCCAGCGCCCGGGACCCCAAGCCGGCCGATGAGCAGTTCTTC. It specifies CASARDPKPADEQFF. V and J are TRBV5-4 and TRBJ2-1; D might be TRBD1 or TRBD2, each matching 5 bases. Germline CDR1 SGHNT, CDR2 YYREEE (reference sequence). The CDR3 sequence is 15 residues long. The ends were cut back, 7 bases at V and 8 bases at J, with 22 bases in the middle.

This clone was counted a single time. The chain combines TRBV4-3 with TRBJ2-1; D is unclear. The CDR3 is made up of 14 amino acids. The V and J ends lost 0 bases and 5 bases respectively, with 8 bases between them. Germline V CDR1 and CDR2: LGHNA, YSLEER. The CDR3 DNA reads as TGCGCCAGCAGCCAAGAATTCAGCCACAATGAGCAGTTCTTC. Its translation: CASSQEFSHNEQFF.

The rearrangement joins TRBV28 to TRBJ1-2; TRBD1 is a possible D gene (5 bases). The germline V and J ends were trimmed by 6 bases and 1 base, with 9 bases remaining between them. The CDR3 sequence is 13 residues long. Germline loops: CDR1 MDHEN, CDR2 SYDVKM. The CDR3 here is CASSQGDNYGYTF. CDR3 nucleotide sequence: TGTGCCAGCAGCCAAGGGGATAACTATGGCTACACCTTC.

The CDR3 loop reads CASSLEGGSQPQHF. As DNA, the CDR3 is TGTGCCAGCAGCTTAGAAGGGGGAAGTCAGCCCCAGCATTTT. The V call is TRBV7-9, the J call TRBJ1-5, with D tentatively TRBD1 (6 bases). Trimming pared 1 base from V and 6 bases from J, leaving 10 bases between. Per germline, CDR1 SEHNR and CDR2 FQNEAQ (reference sequence). The CDR3 loop spans 14 amino acids.

V is TRBV27 and J is TRBJ2-7; 7 bases agree with TRBD1. This CDR3 comprises 14 residues. V trimming: 6 bases; J trimming: 2 bases; junction bases outside the gene matches: 7. Germline CDR1 MNHEY, CDR2 SMNVEV (reference sequence). Written as DNA, the CDR3 is TGTGCCAGCAGGACCGGGACAGATCCCTACGAGCAGTACTTC. This gives the protein CASRTGTDPYEQYF.

The chain combines TRBV7-8 with TRBJ2-5; the D gene is possibly TRBD1 (5 bases). V was shortened by 2 bases and J by 5 bases, with 12 bases between the two germline ends. The germline V gene encodes CDR1 SGHVS and CDR2 FQNEAQ. The CDR3 runs 14 residues. CDR3 DNA sequence: TGTGCCAGCAGCTTAAGGACATTACGCGAGACCCAGTACTTC. Protein sequence: CASSLRTLRETQYF.

This clone has just a few counts. The rearrangement joins TRBV7-3 to TRBJ1-2, with D perhaps TRBD1 (5 bases). V dropped 2 bases and J dropped 6 bases, with 13 bases sitting between them. This CDR3 is built from 14 residues. Germline CDR1 reads SGHTA; CDR2 reads FQGTGA. The CDR3 spells CASSLLGGPDGYTF. DNA for the CDR3: TGTGCCAGCAGCTTATTGGGGGGACCGGATGGCTACACCTTC.

This clone was counted once. The CDR3 nucleotides are TGTGCTAGTGGTTTGGTAACGTCAGTTAACTATGGCTACACCTTC. Protein: CASGLVTSVNYGYTF. V usage is TRBV12-5 and J usage is TRBJ1-2; D remains ambiguous. The germline V and J ends were trimmed by 0 bases and 1 base, with 9 bases remaining between them. The CDR3 has 15 amino acids. Germline loops: CDR1 LGHNT, CDR2 FRNRAP.

The CDR3 nucleotides read TGCAGCGTTGAAGTCCCGACAGGGTACACTGAAGCTTTCTTT. As protein: CSVEVPTGYTEAFF. This chain uses TRBV29-1 with TRBJ1-1; 7 bases fit TRBD1. Trimming took 1 base from V and 3 from J; bases not matched to a gene: 5. Germline CDR1 and CDR2: SQVTM and ANQGSEA. This CDR3 is 14 amino acids long.

V usage is TRBV2 and J usage is TRBJ1-6; D remains unclear. Germline values: CDR1 SNHLY, CDR2 FYNNEI. Deletions cut 5 bases from V and 6 bases from J, with 11 bases between. The CDR3 has 14 residues. The CDR3 loop is CASSTDAINSPLHF. DNA of the CDR3: TGTGCCAGCAGTACAGACGCCATTAATTCACCCCTCCACTTT.

The chain is built from TRBV7-2 and TRBJ2-1, with D tentatively TRBD2 (7 bases). Deletions cut 4 bases from V and 0 bases from J, with 16 bases between. CDR1 and CDR2 from the germline V gene are SGHTA and FQGNSA. The length of the CDR3 is 17 residues. CDR3 residues: CASSSLGAGASYNEQFF. The CDR3 DNA reads TGTGCCAGCAGCTCCCTGGGCGCGGGGGCCTCCTACAATGAGCAGTTCTTC.

V usage is TRBV11-3 and J usage is TRBJ2-3; 8 bases match TRBD1. CDR1 and CDR2 from the germline V gene are SGHNT and YENEEA. The CDR3 is made up of 14 amino acids. Trimming cost V 5 bases and J 2 bases; bases outside gene matches: 3. CDR3 protein: CASSPGQATDTQYF. The CDR3 coding sequence is TGTGCCAGCAGCCCGGGACAGGCCACAGATACGCAGTATTTT.

The chain couples TRBV27 to TRBJ2-5, with D uncertain. The germline V and J ends were trimmed by 1 base and 5 bases, with 11 bases remaining between them. CDR1 and CDR2 (germline): MNHEY, SMNVEV (reference sequence). This CDR3 is 14 amino acids long. The CDR3 sequence: CASSLLVHGETQYF. The CDR3 bases are TGTGCCAGCAGTTTATTGGTTCACGGGGAGACCCAGTACTTC.

This rearrangement joins TRBV27 to TRBJ1-2, with unresolved D. V shed 5 bases and J shed 0 bases, with 7 bases lying between them. The CDR3 consists of 13 residues. The germline CDR1 and CDR2 sequences are MNHEY and SMNVEV (reference sequence). The CDR3 DNA sequence: TGTGCCAGCAGTATGGCCTCTAACTATGGCTACACCTTC. Translation: CASSMASNYGYTF.

The chain combines TRBV29-1 with TRBJ2-4; perhaps TRBD1 as D (6 bases). V was trimmed by 6 bases and J by 0 bases, leaving 9 bases between them. The CDR3 spans 13 residues. Germline CDR1 SQVTM, CDR2 ANQGSEA. CDR3 amino acids: CSVLQGAKNIQYF. In DNA, the CDR3 is TGCAGCGTCCTACAGGGAGCCAAAAACATTCAGTACTTC. Full variable domain (missing parts from reference TRBV29-1 and TRBJ2-4): SAVISQKPSRDICQRGTSLTIQCQVDSQVTMMFWYRQQPGQSLTLIATANQGSEATYESGFVIDKFPISRPNLTFSTLTVSNMSPEDSSIYLCSVLQGAKNIQYFGAGTRLSVL.

This chain connects TRBV6-1 to TRBJ1-4; D perhaps matches TRBD1 (6 bases). V was pared by 9 bases and J by 8 bases, with 16 bases between. This CDR3 has 13 residues. CDR1 is MNHNS, CDR2 SASEGT, per germline. This chain's CDR3 is CASTGPLREKLFF. The CDR3 DNA is TGTGCCAGTACAGGGCCCCTTCGCGAAAAACTGTTTTTT.

The V and J genes are TRBV6-1 and TRBJ1-2; D not resolved. V shed 6 bases and J shed 0 bases, with 8 bases lying between them. This CDR3 comprises 13 residues. The germline gives CDR1 MNHNS, CDR2 SASEGT. As DNA, the CDR3 is TGTGCCAGCAGCCCGGATCCTAACTATGGCTACACCTTC. As protein: CASSPDPNYGYTF.

This chain's CDR3 is CASSLRGRRDEQYF. The CDR3 DNA reads TGTGCCAGCAGTTTGCGGGGGCGCCGAGACGAGCAGTACTTC. V and J are TRBV27 and TRBJ2-7, with D tentatively TRBD2 (7 bases). This CDR3 is built from 14 residues. Trimming stripped 3 bases from V and 5 bases from J, with 14 bases between. CDR1 is MNHEY and CDR2 is SMNVEV in the germline V gene (reference sequence).

The chain employs TRBV18 and TRBJ2-2; 8 bases map to TRBD1. After removal of 4 bases from V and 4 bases from J, the junction contained 11 bases not matched to a gene. Germline V gene data show CDR1 as KGHSH and CDR2 as LQKENI. This CDR3 contains 17 residues. The CDR3 region has the DNA TGTGCCAGCTCACGGGGCGACAGGGGTATGAGCACCGGGGAGCTGTTTTTT. It encodes CASSRGDRGMSTGELFF.

This chain's CDR3 is CASSHLLAGGFYEQYF. The CDR3 coding sequence is TGCGCCAGCAGCCACCTCCTAGCGGGGGGGTTTTACGAGCAGTACTTC. This chain joins TRBV4-1 and TRBJ2-7, with 12 bases aligning to TRBD2. From germline, CDR1 is MGHRA and CDR2 YSYEKL. Trimming at V came to 3 bases and at J to 4 bases, leaving 7 bases not matched to a gene. The CDR3 loop spans 16 amino acids.

The J gene is TRBJ2-1, the V gene TRBV5-1; D gene uncertain. This CDR3 region has 16 residues. Germline lookup yields CDR1 SGHRS and CDR2 YFSETQ. Trimming removed 4 bases from V and 5 bases from J, with 19 bases in between. As DNA, the CDR3 is TGCGCCAGCAGCCCGCAAACAGCGATTCCGGACAATGAGCAGTTCTTC. This codes for CASSPQTAIPDNEQFF.

The V call is TRBV7-2, the J call TRBJ2-3; a possible D gene is TRBD2 (6 bases). The ends were cut back, 1 base at V and 4 bases at J, with 12 bases in the middle. The CDR3 contains 15 residues. Looked up from germline, CDR1 is SGHTA and CDR2 is FQGNSA. The CDR3 region has the DNA TGTGCCAGCAGCTTAGGAGCGGGTATCCCAGATACGCAGTATTTT. Its translation: CASSLGAGIPDTQYF.

The rearrangement links TRBV5-1 to TRBJ1-2; D may be TRBD1 (5 bases). The CDR3 sequence is 17 residues long. Per the germline V gene, CDR1 is SGHRS and CDR2 is YFSETQ. V dropped 4 bases and J dropped 3 bases, with 22 bases sitting between them. CDR3 sequence: CASSPYEPRAMDYGYTF. The CDR3 bases are TGCGCCAGCAGCCCCTACGAACCCAGGGCGATGGACTATGGCTACACCTTC.

The chain employs TRBV4-3 and TRBJ2-3; the D call may be TRBD1 or TRBD2 (5 bases each). The CDR3 length is 16 residues. The germline V gene has CDR1 LGHNA and CDR2 YSLEER. V gave up 1 base and J gave up 0 bases, with 11 bases separating them. The CDR3 DNA is TGCGCCAGCAGCCAAGGGGGGTTAGGAAGCACAGATACGCAGTATTTT. Translation: CASSQGGLGSTDTQYF.

The chain recombines TRBV12-5 with TRBJ1-2, with D possibly being TRBD1 (5 bases). This CDR3 comprises 17 residues. Looked up from germline, CDR1 is LGHNT and CDR2 is FRNRAP. V was clipped by 2 bases and J by 4 bases, with 20 bases between them. CDR3 residues: CASGLSPGQGKIYGYTF. The CDR3 DNA reads TGTGCTAGTGGTTTGTCCCCCGGGCAGGGCAAAATCTATGGCTACACCTTC.

The rearrangement links TRBV27 to TRBJ1-1, with 8 bases identical to TRBD1. V lost 5 bases to trimming and J lost 0 bases; unmatched junction nucleotides: 8. This CDR3 region has 16 residues. Germline CDR1 and CDR2: MNHEY and SMNVEV (reference sequence). The CDR3 region has the DNA TGTGCCAGCAGTCCCCCCGGGACAGGTATGAACACTGAAGCTTTCTTT. This encodes CASSPPGTGMNTEAFF.

The chain has TRBV14 and TRBJ2-5; 8 nucleotides agree with TRBD2. CDR1 is SGHDN and CDR2 is FVKESK in the germline V gene. V shed 4 bases and J 3 bases; nucleotides not matched to a gene: 13. The CDR3 has 17 amino acids. The CDR3 nucleotides are TGTGCCAGCAGCCCCCTTGACTGGCGGGGGGCCGAAGAGACCCAGTACTTC. As protein: CASSPLDWRGAEETQYF.

J is TRBJ2-2 and V is TRBV7-2, with a tentative D call TRBD2 (7 bases). V lost 5 bases to trimming and J lost 5 bases, with 15 bases between them. CDR3 size: 15 residues. The germline CDR1 and CDR2 sequences are SGHTA and FQGNSA. This chain's CDR3 is CASSPQGGGTGELFF. CDR3 bases: TGTGCCAGCAGCCCTCAGGGAGGGGGGACCGGGGAGCTGTTTTTT.